This T cell receptor beta chain was identified during a study of blood T cells in healthy people across ages. General study findings and limits: Across the age range, TCR beta diversity per million T cells fell in a roughly linear way.

The total RNA that was extracted per sample amounted to at least 5 micrograms. Sample-barcoded 5' priming and a J-beta primer mix drove a second PCR of 7 to 11 cycles. MiXCR, run by TCRdb on the 5' RACE reads, gives a single entry per CDR3 protein. The sample records about 1,400,000 distinct CDR3 sequences, around 55% being singletons. Notes on this clonotype: Its target is unknown.

CDR1 is SGHTA and CDR2 is FQGNSA in the germline V gene. The CDR3 sequence is 15 residues long. The V and J ends lost 3 bases and 9 bases respectively, with 15 bases between them. The V call is TRBV7-2, the J call TRBJ1-6; D gene uncertain. The TCR originated in a young man in good health. Sequencing was carried out using blood. The CDR3 DNA is TGTGCCAGCAGCTTCCGTGTTGGGTCGAGTTCACCCCTCCACTTT. Protein sequence: CASSFRVGSSSPLHF. The full variable domain, completed using reference TRBV7-2 and TRBJ1-6, is GAGVSQSPSNKVTEKGKDVELRCDPISGHTALYWYRQSLGQGLEFLIYFQGNSAPDKSGLPSDRFSAERTGGSVSTLTIQRTQQEDSAVYLCASSFRVGSSSPLHFGNGTRLTVT.